These 32 T cell receptor beta chains share one sample of origin, sequenced in a study of technical replicates of blood from several donors. Here immunoSEQ multiplex PCR was the method, and the copy in TCRdb shows in-frame clones only, minus some. The sample consists of some 87,000 clones, approximately 93% of them appearing once. The sample consisted of T cells isolated from PBMCs. All receptors come from a human donor in good health.

The rearrangement links TRBV29-1 to TRBJ1-2; tentative D call: TRBD1 (6 bases). Germline V gives CDR1 SQVTM, CDR2 ANQGSEA. Trimming removed 2 bases from V and 1 base from J, with 8 bases in between. The CDR3 is made up of 13 amino acids. The CDR3 coding sequence is TGCAGCGTTGAAAGGGGGGGTAACTATGGCTACACCTTC. It encodes CSVERGGNYGYTF.

The chain recombines TRBV2 with TRBJ2-7; TRBD2 matches at 7 bases. CDR1 and CDR2 (germline): SNHLY, FYNNEI. The CDR3 is 16 amino acids. Germline trimming cut 3 bases from V and 1 base from J; bases unmatched to any gene: 9. The CDR3 DNA sequence: TGTGCCAGCAGTGAGAGCGGGGATAGAGGGTCCTACGAGCAGTACTTC. The encoded protein is CASSESGDRGSYEQYF. Variable domain in full (rest from reference TRBV2 and TRBJ2-7): EPEVTQTPSHQVTQMGQEVILRCVPISNHLYFYWYRQILGQKVEFLVSFYNNEISEKSEIFDDQFSVERPDGSNFTLKIRSTKLEDSAMYFCASSESGDRGSYEQYFGPGTRLTVT.

This clone was observed a few times. This chain links TRBV5-5 with TRBJ2-1, with 7 bases aligning to TRBD2. This CDR3 is built from 16 residues. V gave up 5 bases and J gave up 0 bases; unmatched junction bases: 8. The germline CDR1 and CDR2 sequences are SGHKS and YYEKEE (reference sequence). For the CDR3, the DNA is TGTGCCAGCAGGCCGGGAGGAGTATTCTCCTACAATGAGCAGTTCTTC. Its translation is CASRPGGVFSYNEQFF. Together with reference TRBV5-5 and TRBJ2-1, the CDR3 gives the full variable domain: DAGVTQSPTHLIKTRGQQVTLRCSPISGHKSVSWYQQVLGQGPQFIFQYYEKEERGRGNFPDRFSARQFPNYSSELNVNALLLGDSALYLCASRPGGVFSYNEQFFGPGTRLTVL.

The J gene is TRBJ1-5, the V gene TRBV28, with TRBD1 identical over 7 bases. Germline lookup yields CDR1 MDHEN and CDR2 SYDVKM. V was clipped by 3 bases and J by 4 bases; unmatched bases: 3. The CDR3 length is 14 residues. The CDR3 loop is CASSLSTGNQPQHF. Written as DNA, the CDR3 is TGTGCCAGCAGTTTGTCGACAGGGAATCAGCCCCAGCATTTT.

V and J are TRBV30 and TRBJ2-1; 8 bases align to TRBD2. V was clipped by 4 bases and J by 8 bases; unmatched bases: 13. Germline V gene sequence: CDR1 GTSNPN, CDR2 SVGIG (reference sequence). The CDR3 is made up of 15 amino acids. Here the CDR3 reads CAWNLRSSGTYEQFF. The CDR3, as DNA: TGTGCCTGGAACCTCAGGAGTAGCGGGACCTATGAGCAGTTCTTC.

This clone was picked up one time. J is TRBJ1-1 and V is TRBV6-1; a possible D gene is TRBD1 (5 bases). From germline, CDR1 is MNHNS and CDR2 SASEGT. The V end was cut by 6 bases, the J end by 5 bases, with 13 bases between. CDR3 size: 13 residues. CDR3 coding DNA: TGTGCCAGCAGCCTAATGGGGGGGACTGAAGCTTTCTTT. Translating it yields CASSLMGGTEAFF.

This clone was observed a handful of times. The chain couples TRBV6-5 to TRBJ1-2; D perhaps matches TRBD1 (5 bases). V was pared by 8 bases and J by 6 bases, with 13 bases between. Germline assignment: CDR1 MNHEY and CDR2 SVGAGI. The length of the CDR3 is 12 residues. The DNA for the CDR3 is TGTGCCAGCGGGGACGGGGGGGATGGCTACACCTTC. Protein: CASGDGGDGYTF.

In its sample, this clone was seen once. The V call is TRBV2, the J call TRBJ2-5; D perhaps matches TRBD2 (5 bases). Germline V gene data show CDR1 as SNHLY and CDR2 as FYNNEI. The CDR3 loop spans 14 amino acids. V lost 1 base, J lost 3 bases, and 9 bases lay in between. The CDR3 DNA reads as TGTGCCAGCAGTGAAGATCGGGATAAAGAGACCCAGTACTTC. As protein: CASSEDRDKETQYF.

The chain has TRBV4-2 and TRBJ1-4; the match to TRBD1 covers 7 bases. V was pared by 0 bases and J by 5 bases, with 3 bases of the junction left unmatched. This CDR3 region has 15 residues. CDR1 is LGHNA, CDR2 YNFKEQ, per germline. CDR3 coding DNA: TGTGCCAGCAGCCAAGAGGGGACAGCCAATGAAAAACTGTTTTTT. It codes for CASSQEGTANEKLFF.

This clone appeared once. The chain recombines TRBV4-1 with TRBJ2-1; tentatively, D is TRBD2 (7 bases). Trimming left V 4 bases short and J 8 bases short, with 15 bases between. The CDR3 has 14 residues. The germline V gene encodes CDR1 MGHRA and CDR2 YSYEKL. CDR3 loop: CASSRSQGGDEQFF. The CDR3 region has the DNA TGCGCCAGCAGCCGAAGCCAAGGGGGGGATGAGCAGTTCTTC.

The CDR3 sequence: CASSLTGFYEQYF. CDR3 bases: TGTGCCAGCAGCTTAACAGGGTTCTACGAGCAGTACTTC. The V and J genes are TRBV7-2 and TRBJ2-7; D is perhaps TRBD1 (6 bases). The CDR3 runs to 13 residues. Germline CDR1 SGHTA, CDR2 FQGNSA. Trimming took 2 bases from V and 3 from J, leaving 8 bases between them.

The J gene is TRBJ2-7, the V gene TRBV19, with 8 bases fitting TRBD2. Germline CDR1 and CDR2: LNHDA and SQIVND (reference sequence). Losses at the gene ends were 7 bases for V and 4 bases for J; bases not matched to a gene: 3. The CDR3 runs to 12 residues. DNA of the CDR3: TGTGCCAGTACCGGGGGGGGTTACGAGCAGTACTTC. Amino acids: CASTGGGYEQYF.

J is TRBJ2-1 and V is TRBV6-5; 11 bases map to TRBD2. Per the germline V gene, CDR1 is MNHEY and CDR2 is SVGAGI. This CDR3 spans 13 amino acids. V shed 6 bases, J shed 9 bases, and the junction held 4 bases outside the gene matches. As DNA, the CDR3 is TGTGCCAGCAGGCTAGCGGGAGGTGGTGAGCAGTTCTTC. Its protein product is CASRLAGGGEQFF.

The chain joins TRBV5-4 to TRBJ1-1; D perhaps matches TRBD1 (5 bases). In germline, CDR1 is SGHNT, CDR2 YYREEE (reference sequence). The CDR3 covers 15 residues. V lost 3 bases and J 1 base, leaving 13 bases between the germline ends. The CDR3 DNA reads as TGTGCCAGCAGCTCGGAGGGACTTTGGAACACTGAAGCTTTCTTT. Amino acids: CASSSEGLWNTEAFF.

The count of this clone is one. The chain joins TRBV9 to TRBJ2-7, with TRBD2 matching 14 bases. Trimming cost V 2 bases and J 0 bases; bases outside gene matches: 1. Germline lookup yields CDR1 SGDLS and CDR2 YYNGEE. CDR3 size: 16 residues. This CDR3 reads CASSVGTSGSSYEQYF. Here the CDR3 DNA reads TGTGCCAGCAGCGTTGGGACTAGCGGGAGCTCCTACGAGCAGTACTTC. Combining the CDR3 with reference TRBV9 and TRBJ2-7 gives the whole variable domain DSGVTQTPKHLITATGQRVTLRCSPRSGDLSVYWYQQSLDQGLQFLIQYYNGEERAKGNILERFSAQQFPDLHSELNLSSLELGDSALYFCASSVGTSGSSYEQYFGPGTRLTVT.

This clone is a singleton in its sample. The J gene is TRBJ1-1, the V gene TRBV30; tentatively, D is TRBD1 (5 bases). Trimming shortened V by 0 bases and J by 6 bases, and 17 bases separated the two germline ends. Germline assignment: CDR1 GTSNPN and CDR2 SVGIG (reference sequence). This CDR3 comprises 15 residues. CDR3 in amino acids: CAWSVFQGVGAEAFF. The CDR3 DNA sequence: TGTGCCTGGAGTGTATTTCAAGGGGTTGGCGCTGAAGCTTTCTTT.

This chain uses TRBV5-1 with TRBJ2-1; a weak D match, TRBD2 (6 bases). CDR3 length: 13 amino acids. Looked up from germline, CDR1 is SGHRS and CDR2 is YFSETQ. The V gene lost 7 bases and the J gene lost 9 bases, with 17 bases spanning the gap. This chain's CDR3 is CASGRSDLREQFF. The CDR3 coding sequence is TGCGCCAGCGGGAGGTCAGACCTCCGTGAGCAGTTCTTC. Using reference TRBV5-1 and TRBJ2-1 for the parts outside the CDR3, the full variable domain is KAGVTQTPRYLIKTRGQQVTLSCSPISGHRSVSWYQQTPGQGLQFLFEYFSETQRNKGNFPGRFSGRQFSNSRSEMNVSTLELGDSALYLCASGRSDLREQFFGPGTRLTVL.

The sample holds one count of this clone. This sequence joins TRBV2 and TRBJ2-5; D is unresolved. The CDR3 is 14 amino acids. V lost 0 bases to trimming and J lost 4 bases, with 9 bases between them. Germline lookup yields CDR1 SNHLY and CDR2 FYNNEI. CDR3 in amino acids: CASSEATSGETQYF. The CDR3 coding sequence is TGTGCCAGCAGTGAAGCGACCTCAGGAGAGACCCAGTACTTC.

The gene calls are TRBV4-2 and TRBJ2-1; tentative D call: TRBD2 (5 bases). The CDR3 consists of 15 residues. Trimming removed 3 bases from V and 4 bases from J, with 13 bases in between. Germline assignment: CDR1 LGHNA and CDR2 YNFKEQ. The CDR3 sequence: CASSHEGVGYNEQFF. CDR3 sequence (DNA): TGTGCCAGCAGCCACGAGGGAGTGGGGTACAATGAGCAGTTCTTC.

This chain uses TRBV2 with TRBJ2-7, with a possible D match to TRBD1 (6 bases). V lost 6 bases and J lost 2, with 14 bases in between. Germline V gene data show CDR1 as SNHLY and CDR2 as FYNNEI. This CDR3 contains 14 residues. The CDR3 is CASRGQGSTYEQYF. The CDR3 nucleotides are TGTGCCAGCAGGGGACAAGGCAGTACCTACGAGCAGTACTTC.

V gene TRBV6-5 combines with J gene TRBJ2-3; D is undetermined. The CDR3 has 11 amino acids. The V gene lost 6 bases and the J gene lost 6 bases, with 7 bases spanning the gap. Germline V gene sequence: CDR1 MNHEY, CDR2 SVGAGI. Written as DNA, the CDR3 is TGTGCCAGCAGACTTAGTGATACGCAGTATTTT. Amino acid sequence: CASRLSDTQYF.

This clone was recorded only once. In DNA form, the CDR3 reads TGTGCCAGCAGTTACAGCCCAGGGTCAGAGCAGTACTTC. This gives the protein CASSYSPGSEQYF. The J gene is TRBJ2-7, the V gene TRBV6-6, with D perhaps matching TRBD1 (5 bases). The CDR3 has 13 residues. The ends were cut back, 2 bases at V and 7 bases at J, with 12 bases in the middle. The germline gives CDR1 MNHNY, CDR2 SVGAGI (reference sequence).

The rearrangement joins TRBV7-9 to TRBJ2-1, with 7 bases fitting TRBD1. There are 16 residues in the CDR3. V lost 1 base to trimming and J lost 7 bases; unmatched junction nucleotides: 10. CDR1 is SEHNR and CDR2 is FQNEAQ in the germline V gene (reference sequence). Here the CDR3 DNA reads TGTGCCAGCAGCTTAGTCTACGACAGGGCTTCTAATGAGCAGTTCTTC. This gives the protein CASSLVYDRASNEQFF.

The gene calls are TRBV30 and TRBJ2-7; D perhaps matches TRBD1 (5 bases). In germline, CDR1 is GTSNPN, CDR2 SVGIG (reference sequence). Trimming shortened V by 2 bases and J by 2 bases, and 10 bases separated the two germline ends. The CDR3 contains 13 residues. The CDR3 loop is CAWSWKGTYEQYF. Here the CDR3 DNA reads TGTGCCTGGAGTTGGAAGGGGACCTACGAGCAGTACTTC.

This chain connects TRBV27 to TRBJ2-7; 7 bases are a match to TRBD2. Germline trimming cut 0 bases from V and 4 bases from J; bases unmatched to any gene: 3. This CDR3 has 14 residues. Germline lookup yields CDR1 MNHEY and CDR2 SMNVEV (reference sequence). The CDR3 DNA is TGTGCCAGCAGTTTATCGATACTAGCGTACGAGCAGTACTTC. Translating gives CASSLSILAYEQYF.

This clone was recorded only once. The J gene is TRBJ2-2, the V gene TRBV28; D not certain. From germline, CDR1 is MDHEN and CDR2 SYDVKM. The CDR3 has 12 residues. V lost 9 bases and J lost 0, with 5 bases in between. CDR3 sequence (DNA): TGTGCCAGACAGCCGAACACCGGGGAGCTGTTTTTT. This gives the protein CARQPNTGELFF. Full variable domain (remainder filled in from reference TRBV28 and TRBJ2-2): DVKVTQSSRYLVKRTGEKVFLECVQDMDHENMFWYRQDPGLGLRLIYFSYDVKMKEKGDIPEGYSVSREKKERFSLILESASTNQTSMYLCARQPNTGELFFGEGSRLTVL.

J is TRBJ2-1 and V is TRBV9; D remains ambiguous. The germline V and J ends were trimmed by 2 bases and 10 bases, with 7 bases remaining between them. The CDR3 has 11 amino acids. Per germline, CDR1 SGDLS and CDR2 YYNGEE. CDR3 DNA: TGTGCCAGCAGCGTCACAGAAGAGCAGTTCTTC. This encodes CASSVTEEQFF.

This chain connects TRBV28 to TRBJ2-7; 7 bases agree with TRBD1. The ends lost 5 bases at V and 4 bases at J; junction bases unmatched: 5. CDR1 is MDHEN, CDR2 SYDVKM, per germline. The CDR3 contains 13 residues. CDR3 coding DNA: TGTGCCAGCAGTCCTTGGGACAGTTACGAGCAGTACTTC. Its translation is CASSPWDSYEQYF.

In DNA, the CDR3 is TGTGCCAGCAGCCTAGTCGGAACTAGCGGGAGTGGGGGGCAGTACTTC. This codes for CASSLVGTSGSGGQYF. The V call is TRBV7-2, the J call TRBJ2-7; 11 positions agree with TRBD2. This CDR3 contains 16 residues. Germline V CDR1 and CDR2: SGHTA, FQGNSA. V was clipped by 5 bases and J by 9 bases; unmatched bases: 15. The full variable domain, in which reference TRBV7-2 and TRBJ2-7 provide the parts outside the CDR3, is GAGVSQSPSNKVTEKGKDVELRCDPISGHTALYWYRQSLGQGLEFLIYFQGNSAPDKSGLPSDRFSAERTGGSVSTLTIQRTQQEDSAVYLCASSLVGTSGSGGQYFGPGTRLTVT.

The genes are TRBV15 and TRBJ2-5; 7 bases line up with TRBD1. The CDR3 is 14 residues long. The trim removed 1 base at V and 3 bases at J, leaving 2 bases unmatched. CDR1 and CDR2 from the germline V gene are LNHNV and YYDKDF (reference sequence). The CDR3 DNA reads TGTGCCACCAGCAGAGCGGGACAGAAAGAGACCCAGTACTTC. This sequence encodes CATSRAGQKETQYF.

J is TRBJ1-4 and V is TRBV9, with D possibly TRBD1 on 5 matching bases. V dropped 3 bases and J dropped 4 bases, with 10 bases sitting between them. Germline loops: CDR1 SGDLS, CDR2 YYNGEE. CDR3 size: 14 residues. The CDR3 sequence: CASSDGAHNEKLFF. DNA for the CDR3: TGTGCCAGCAGCGATGGGGCCCATAATGAAAAACTGTTTTTT.

The genes are TRBV27 and TRBJ2-1; TRBD2 agrees at 7 bases. CDR1 and CDR2 (germline): MNHEY, SMNVEV (reference sequence). The junction had 11 bases not matched to a gene; V was cut back by 6 bases and J by 3 bases. The CDR3 totals 16 residues. The CDR3 nucleotides read TGTGCCAGCAGAACCTCGGGCGGGAGTCTCTACAATGAGCAGTTCTTC. Protein product: CASRTSGGSLYNEQFF.